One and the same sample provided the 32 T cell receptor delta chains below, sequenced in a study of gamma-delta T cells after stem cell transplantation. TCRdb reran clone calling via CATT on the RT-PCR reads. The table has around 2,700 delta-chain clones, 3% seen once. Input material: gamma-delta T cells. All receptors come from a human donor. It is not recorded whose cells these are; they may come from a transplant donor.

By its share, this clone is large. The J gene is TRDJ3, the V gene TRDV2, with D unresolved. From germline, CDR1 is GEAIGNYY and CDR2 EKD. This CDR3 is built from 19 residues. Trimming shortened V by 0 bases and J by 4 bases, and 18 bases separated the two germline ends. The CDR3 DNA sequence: TGTGCCTGTGACACCCTTCACGCTATGGGCACTTGGGACACCCGACAGATGTTTTTC. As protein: CACDTLHAMGTWDTRQMFF.

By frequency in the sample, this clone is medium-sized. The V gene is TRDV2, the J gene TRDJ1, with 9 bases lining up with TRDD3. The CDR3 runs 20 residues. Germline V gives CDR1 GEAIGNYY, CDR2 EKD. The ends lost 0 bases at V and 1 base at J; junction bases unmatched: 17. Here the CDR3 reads CACDTVGEFSTGGVTDKLIF. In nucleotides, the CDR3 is TGTGCCTGTGACACCGTTGGGGAGTTTAGTACTGGGGGAGTCACCGATAAACTCATCTTT.

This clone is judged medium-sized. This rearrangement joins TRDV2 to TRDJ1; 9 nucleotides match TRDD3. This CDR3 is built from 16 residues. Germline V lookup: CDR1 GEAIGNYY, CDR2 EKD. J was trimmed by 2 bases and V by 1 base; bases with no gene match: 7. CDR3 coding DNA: TGTGCCTGTGACACTGTCTGGGGATACGGGACCGATAAACTCATCTTT. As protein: CACDTVWGYGTDKLIF.

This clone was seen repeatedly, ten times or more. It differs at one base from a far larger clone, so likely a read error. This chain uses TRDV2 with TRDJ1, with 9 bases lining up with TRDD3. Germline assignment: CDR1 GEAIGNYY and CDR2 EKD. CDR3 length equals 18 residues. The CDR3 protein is CACDTVSGSGGYIDKPIF. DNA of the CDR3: TGTGCCTGTGACACCGTCTCGGGAAGTGGGGGATATATCGATAAACCCATCTTT.

CDR3 in DNA: TGTGCCTGTGACACCGTTGTTGGGGATAAAAATGGCCATAAACTCATCTTT. As protein: CACDTVVGDKNGHKLIF. V usage is TRDV2 and J usage is TRDJ1; 7 bases are a match to TRDD3. J was trimmed by 6 bases and V by 0 bases; bases with no gene match: 15. Germline V gives CDR1 GEAIGNYY, CDR2 EKD. The CDR3 totals 17 residues.

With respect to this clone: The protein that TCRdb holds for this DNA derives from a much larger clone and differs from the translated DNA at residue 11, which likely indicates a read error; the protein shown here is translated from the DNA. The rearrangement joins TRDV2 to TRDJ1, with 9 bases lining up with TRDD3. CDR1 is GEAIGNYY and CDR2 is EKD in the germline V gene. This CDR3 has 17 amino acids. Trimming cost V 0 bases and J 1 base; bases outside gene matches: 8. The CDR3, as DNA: TGTGCCTGTGACACCGTGCCATCTGGGGGATGCACCGATAAACTCATCTTT. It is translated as CACDTVPSGGCTDKLIF.

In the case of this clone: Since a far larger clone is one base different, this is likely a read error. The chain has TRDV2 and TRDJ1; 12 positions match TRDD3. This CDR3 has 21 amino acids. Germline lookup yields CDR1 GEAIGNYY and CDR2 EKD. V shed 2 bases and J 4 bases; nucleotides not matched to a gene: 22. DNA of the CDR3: TGTGCCTGTGACAAGTTGGGGGGGACCAGACTACTGGGGGATACCCTCGATAAACTCATCTTT. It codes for CACDKLGGTRLLGDTLDKLIF.

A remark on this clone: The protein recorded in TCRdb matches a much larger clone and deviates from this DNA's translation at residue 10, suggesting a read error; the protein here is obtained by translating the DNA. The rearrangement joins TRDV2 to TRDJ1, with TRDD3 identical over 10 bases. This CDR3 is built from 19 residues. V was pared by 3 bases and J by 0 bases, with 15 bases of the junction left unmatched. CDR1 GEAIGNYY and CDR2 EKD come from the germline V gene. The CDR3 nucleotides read TGTGCCTGTGACGCTGTACTGGGGGATGCGAAGGGGTACACCGATAAACTCATCTTT. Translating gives CACDAVLGDAKGYTDKLIF.

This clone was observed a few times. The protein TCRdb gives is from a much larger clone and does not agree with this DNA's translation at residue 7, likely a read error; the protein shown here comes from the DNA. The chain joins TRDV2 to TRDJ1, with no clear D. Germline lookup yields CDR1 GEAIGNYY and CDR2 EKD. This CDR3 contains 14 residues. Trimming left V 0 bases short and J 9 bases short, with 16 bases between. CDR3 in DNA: TGTGCCTGTGACACCGTGAGCTCTCCAGGGGAACTCATCTTT. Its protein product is CACDTVSSPGELIF.

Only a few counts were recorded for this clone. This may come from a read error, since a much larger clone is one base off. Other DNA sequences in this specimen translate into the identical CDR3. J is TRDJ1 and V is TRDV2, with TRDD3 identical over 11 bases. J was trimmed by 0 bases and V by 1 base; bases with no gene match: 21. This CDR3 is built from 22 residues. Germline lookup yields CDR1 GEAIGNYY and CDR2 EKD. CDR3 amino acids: CACDTIPTLGDTEPKYTDKLIF. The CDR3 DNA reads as TGTGCCTGTGACACAATTCCTACGCTGGGGGATACTGAGCCTAAGTACACCGATAAACTCATCTTT.

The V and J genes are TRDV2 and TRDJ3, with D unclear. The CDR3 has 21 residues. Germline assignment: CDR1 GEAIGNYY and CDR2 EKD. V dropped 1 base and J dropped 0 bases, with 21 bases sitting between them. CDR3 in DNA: TGTGCCTGTGACACTGCAGCCCCGCCGGACCCGAGCTCCTGGGACACCCGACAGATGTTTTTC. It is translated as CACDTAAPPDPSSWDTRQMFF.

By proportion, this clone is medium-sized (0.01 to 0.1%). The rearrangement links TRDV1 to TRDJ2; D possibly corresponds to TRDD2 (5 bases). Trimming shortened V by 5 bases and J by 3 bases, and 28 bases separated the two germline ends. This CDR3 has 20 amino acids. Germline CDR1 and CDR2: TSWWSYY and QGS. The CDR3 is CALGPRGLLPAGYLTAQLFF. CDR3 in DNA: TGTGCTCTTGGGCCCCGAGGCCTACTACCTGCGGGCTACCTGACAGCACAACTCTTCTTT.

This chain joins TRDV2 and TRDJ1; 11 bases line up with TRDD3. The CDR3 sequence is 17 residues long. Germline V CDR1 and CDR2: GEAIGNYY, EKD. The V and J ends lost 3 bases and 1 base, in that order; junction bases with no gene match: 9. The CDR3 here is CACDGMLGDTFTDKLIF. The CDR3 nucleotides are TGTGCCTGTGACGGGATGCTGGGGGATACATTCACCGATAAACTCATCTTT.

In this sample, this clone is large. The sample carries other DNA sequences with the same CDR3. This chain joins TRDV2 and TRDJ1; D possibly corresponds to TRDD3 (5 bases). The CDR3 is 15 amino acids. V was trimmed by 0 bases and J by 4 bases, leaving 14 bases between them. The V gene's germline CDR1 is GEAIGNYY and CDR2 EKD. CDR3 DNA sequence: TGTGCCTGTGACACCGTGGCTGGGAGAAACGATAAACTCATCTTT. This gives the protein CACDTVAGRNDKLIF.

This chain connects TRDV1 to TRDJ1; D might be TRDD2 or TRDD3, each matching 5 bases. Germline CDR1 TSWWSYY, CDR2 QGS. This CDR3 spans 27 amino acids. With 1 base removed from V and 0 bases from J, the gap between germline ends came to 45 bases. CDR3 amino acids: CALGERIEGPTRIFVLYPDSYTDKLIF. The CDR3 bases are TGTGCTCTTGGGGAACGCATTGAGGGACCTACGCGGATATTTGTGCTTTACCCTGATTCGTACACCGATAAACTCATCTTT.

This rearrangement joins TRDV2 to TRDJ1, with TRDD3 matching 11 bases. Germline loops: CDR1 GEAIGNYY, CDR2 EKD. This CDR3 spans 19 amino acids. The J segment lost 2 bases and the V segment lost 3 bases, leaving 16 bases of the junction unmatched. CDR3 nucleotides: TGTGCCTGTGACTTAGCCAGTGGGGGATACGCAAAGTCTACCGATAAACTCATCTTT. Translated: CACDLASGGYAKSTDKLIF.

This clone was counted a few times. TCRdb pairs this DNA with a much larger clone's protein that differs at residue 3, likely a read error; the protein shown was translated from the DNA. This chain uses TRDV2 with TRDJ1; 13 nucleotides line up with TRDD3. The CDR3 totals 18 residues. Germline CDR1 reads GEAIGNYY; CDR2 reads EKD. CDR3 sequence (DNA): TGTGCCAGTGACGGGATCCGACTGGGGGATACGGACACCGATAAACTCATCTTT. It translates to CASDGIRLGDTDTDKLIF.

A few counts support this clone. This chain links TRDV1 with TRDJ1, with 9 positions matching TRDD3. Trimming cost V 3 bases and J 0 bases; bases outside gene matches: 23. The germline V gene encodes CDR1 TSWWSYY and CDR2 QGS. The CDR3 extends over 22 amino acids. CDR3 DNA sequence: TGTGCTCTTGGGGACCTCCATACGGGGTACTGGGGGACCGACCCGTACACCGATAAACTCATCTTT. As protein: CALGDLHTGYWGTDPYTDKLIF.

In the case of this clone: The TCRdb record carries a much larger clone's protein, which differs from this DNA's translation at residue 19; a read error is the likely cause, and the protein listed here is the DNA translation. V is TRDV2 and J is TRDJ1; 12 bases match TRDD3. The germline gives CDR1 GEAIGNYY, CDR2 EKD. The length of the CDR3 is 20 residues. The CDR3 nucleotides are TGTGCCTGTGACATCGCTCCTGGGGGATACGCTCAACCTAACACCGATAAACTCACCTTT. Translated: CACDIAPGGYAQPNTDKLTF.

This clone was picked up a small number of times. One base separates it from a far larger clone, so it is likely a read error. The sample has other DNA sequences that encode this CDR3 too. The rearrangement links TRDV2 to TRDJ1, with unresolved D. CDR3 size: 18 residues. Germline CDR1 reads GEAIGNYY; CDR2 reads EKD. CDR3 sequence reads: CACDALTEVGSSTDKLIF. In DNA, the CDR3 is TGTGCCTGTGACGCGCTTACAGAAGTTGGTAGTTCTACCGATAAGCTCATCTTT.

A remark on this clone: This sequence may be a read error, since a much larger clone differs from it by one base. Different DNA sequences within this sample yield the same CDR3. As DNA, the CDR3 is TGTGCCTGTGACACCCTACTGGGGGACGGGCTCAAATCCACCGATAAGCTCATCTTT. It is translated as CACDTLLGDGLKSTDKLIF. The rearrangement uses TRDV2 and TRDJ1; 9 positions agree with TRDD3. CDR1 is GEAIGNYY and CDR2 is EKD in the germline V gene. This CDR3 is 19 amino acids long.

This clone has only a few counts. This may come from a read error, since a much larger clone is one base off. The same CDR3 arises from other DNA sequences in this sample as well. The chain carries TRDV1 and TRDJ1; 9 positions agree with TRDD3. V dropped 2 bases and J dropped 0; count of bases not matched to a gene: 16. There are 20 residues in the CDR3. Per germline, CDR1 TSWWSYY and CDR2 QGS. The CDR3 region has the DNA TGTGCTCTTGGGGAAAGATTCCGAAGCTGGGGGATTGACTACACCGATAAACTCATCTTT. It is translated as CALGERFRSWGIDYTDKLIF.

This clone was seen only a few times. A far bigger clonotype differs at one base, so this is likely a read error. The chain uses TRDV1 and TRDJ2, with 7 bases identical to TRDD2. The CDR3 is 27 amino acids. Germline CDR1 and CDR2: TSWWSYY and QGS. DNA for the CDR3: TGTGCTCTTGGGGACTTTCCACCGCCGCTTTTCCTACACATCTATCGGAAGGACAATCCTTTGACAGCACAACCCTTCTTT. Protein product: CALGDFPPPLFLHIYRKDNPLTAQPFF.

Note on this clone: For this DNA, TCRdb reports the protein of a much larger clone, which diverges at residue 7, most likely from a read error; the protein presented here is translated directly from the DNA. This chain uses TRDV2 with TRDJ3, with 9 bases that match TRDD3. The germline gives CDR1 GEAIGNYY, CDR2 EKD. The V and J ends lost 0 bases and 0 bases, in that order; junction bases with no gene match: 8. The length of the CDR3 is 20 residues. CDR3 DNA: TGTGCCTGTGACACCGTACCGGGGGATACCCTCTCCTGGGACACCCGACAGATGTTTTTC. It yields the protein CACDTVPGDTLSWDTRQMFF.

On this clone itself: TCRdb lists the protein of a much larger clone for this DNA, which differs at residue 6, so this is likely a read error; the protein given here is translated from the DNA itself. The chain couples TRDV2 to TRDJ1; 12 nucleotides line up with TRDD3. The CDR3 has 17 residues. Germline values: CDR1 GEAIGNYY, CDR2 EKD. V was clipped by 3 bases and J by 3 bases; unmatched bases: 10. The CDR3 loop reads CACDGVRLGDTPDKLIF. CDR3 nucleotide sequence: TGTGCCTGTGACGGGGTCCGACTGGGGGATACTCCCGATAAACTCATCTTT.

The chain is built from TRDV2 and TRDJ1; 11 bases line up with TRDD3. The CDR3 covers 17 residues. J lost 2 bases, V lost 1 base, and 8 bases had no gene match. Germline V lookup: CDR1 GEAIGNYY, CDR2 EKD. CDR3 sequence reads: CACDTVGDTSGTDKLIF. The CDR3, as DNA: TGTGCCTGTGACACGGTGGGGGATACGAGTGGGACCGATAAACTCATCTTT.

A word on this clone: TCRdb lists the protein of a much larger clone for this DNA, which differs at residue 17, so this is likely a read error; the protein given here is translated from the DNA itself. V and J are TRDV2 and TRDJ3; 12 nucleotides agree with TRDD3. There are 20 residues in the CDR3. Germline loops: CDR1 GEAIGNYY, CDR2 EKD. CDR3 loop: CACDTVLGDTLSWDTRHMFF. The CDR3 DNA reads TGTGCCTGTGACACCGTACTGGGGGATACCCTCTCCTGGGACACCCGACATATGTTTTTC.

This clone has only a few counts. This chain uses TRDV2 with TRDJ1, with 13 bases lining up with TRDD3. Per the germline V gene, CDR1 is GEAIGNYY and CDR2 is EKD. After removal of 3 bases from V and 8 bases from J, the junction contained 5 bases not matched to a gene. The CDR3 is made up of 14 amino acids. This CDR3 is CACDLLGDTEKLIF. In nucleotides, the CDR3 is TGTGCCTGTGACTTACTGGGGGATACGGAGAAACTCATCTTT.

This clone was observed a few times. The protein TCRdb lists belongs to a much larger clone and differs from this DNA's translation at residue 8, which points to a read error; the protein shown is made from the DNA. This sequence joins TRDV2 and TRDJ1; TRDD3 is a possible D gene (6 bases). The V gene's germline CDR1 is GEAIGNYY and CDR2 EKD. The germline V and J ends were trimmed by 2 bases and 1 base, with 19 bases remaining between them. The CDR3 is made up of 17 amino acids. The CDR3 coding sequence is TGTGCCTGTGACAGTCTGGGGAATACGCTCGTCACCGATAAACTCATCTTT. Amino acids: CACDSLGNTLVTDKLIF.

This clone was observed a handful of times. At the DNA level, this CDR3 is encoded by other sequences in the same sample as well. The CDR3, as DNA: TGTGCCTGTGACACGGTACTGGGGGATACCGCCTCCTGGGACACCCGACAGATGTTTTTC. Translating gives CACDTVLGDTASWDTRQMFF. The chain couples TRDV2 to TRDJ3; TRDD3 agrees at 12 bases. Germline values: CDR1 GEAIGNYY, CDR2 EKD. V was pared by 1 base and J by 0 bases, with 6 bases of the junction left unmatched. CDR3 length equals 20 residues.

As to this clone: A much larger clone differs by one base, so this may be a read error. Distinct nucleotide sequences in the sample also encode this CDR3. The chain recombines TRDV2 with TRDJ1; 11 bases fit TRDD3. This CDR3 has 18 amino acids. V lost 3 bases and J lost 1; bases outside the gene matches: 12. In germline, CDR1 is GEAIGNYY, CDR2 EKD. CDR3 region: CACDSVMGDTRATDKLIF. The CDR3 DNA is TGTGCCTGTGACTCCGTGATGGGGGATACGCGGGCCACCGATAAACTCATCTTT.

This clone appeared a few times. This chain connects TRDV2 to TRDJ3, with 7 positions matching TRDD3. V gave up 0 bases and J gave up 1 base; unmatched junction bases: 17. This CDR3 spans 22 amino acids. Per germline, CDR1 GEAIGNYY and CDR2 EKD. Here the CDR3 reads CACDTVTRGIRVGSWDTRQMFF. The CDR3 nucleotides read TGTGCCTGTGACACCGTAACGAGGGGGATCCGTGTAGGTTCCTGGGACACCCGACAGATGTTTTTC.